This T cell receptor (beta chain) was identified during a study of T-cell reconstitution after alpha-beta-depleted transplantation in children. Study conclusions and caveats: Reportedly, only several hundred clones from non-depleted graft cells drove alpha-beta T-cell counts at about two months.

Unique molecular identifiers were incorporated into the prepared TCRbeta library. TCRdb processed the PCR reads anew with MiXCR; each CDR3 protein has one entry. Among about 250,000 distinct CDR3 sequences listed, approximately 24% were seen once. The ends were cut back, 7 bases at V and 5 bases at J, with 18 bases in the middle. The CDR3 is 15 residues long. This clonotype was seen a handful of times. Its matching antigen is unknown. The material sequenced was PBMCs, mostly from graft donor cells, taken 360 days after TCRalphabeta/CD19-depleted stem cell transplant. The TCR comes from a female patient between 2 and 15 years old who had a stem cell transplant for congenital amegakaryocytic thrombocytopenia, so the T cells may come from the graft donor. The chain employs TRBV12-3 or TRBV12-4 and TRBJ1-3, with D hard to call. CDR3 sequence (DNA): TGTGCCAGCACCTCCCGTCCGGGCAGAAGAAACACCATATATTTT. Protein product: CASTSRPGRRNTIYF.